The 20 T cell receptor beta chains presented below share a single source sample, sequenced in a study of blood T cell repertoires in COVID-19. Sequencing was performed with immunoSEQ multiplex PCR; in TCRdb, only in-frame clones are kept and a portion is missing. The sample includes some 88,000 clones, over 75% of them seen just once. The sequencing input was peripheral blood. The receptor source for this set is a woman between 70 and 85 years old with acute or convalescent COVID-19.

V is TRBV27 and J is TRBJ2-7, with TRBD2 as a possible D gene (5 bases). V was clipped by 6 bases and J by 0 bases, with 12 bases between them. Germline assignment: CDR1 MNHEY and CDR2 SMNVEV (reference sequence). The CDR3 consists of 14 residues. In nucleotides, the CDR3 is TGTGCCAGCAGCGCCTTTCGGGGCTCCTACGAGCAGTACGTC. Its translation is CASSAFRGSYEQYV.

As to this clone: Compared with germline, one end of the junction differs, possibly owing to a read error. This sequence joins TRBV7-2 and TRBJ2-1; D is possibly TRBD2 (5 bases). The germline CDR1 and CDR2 sequences are SGHTA and FQGNSA. The CDR3 totals 11 residues. This chain's CDR3 is CASSLGLDLVF. CDR3 bases: TGTGCCAGCAGCTTAGGGCTGGACTTGGTCTTC.

This chain links TRBV5-1 with TRBJ2-5, with 8 nucleotides matching TRBD2. J was trimmed by 5 bases and V by 2 bases; bases with no gene match: 5. The CDR3 sequence is 14 residues long. The germline V gene has CDR1 SGHRS and CDR2 YFSETQ. CDR3 coding DNA: TGCGCCAGCAGCTTCCGGGGGGGCCGGGAGACCCAGTACTTC. The encoded protein is CASSFRGGRETQYF. Full variable domain (rest looked up from reference TRBV5-1 and TRBJ2-5): KAGVTQTPRYLIKTRGQQVTLSCSPISGHRSVSWYQQTPGQGLQFLFEYFSETQRNKGNFPGRFSGRQFSNSRSEMNVSTLELGDSALYLCASSFRGGRETQYFGPGTRLLVL.

The J gene is TRBJ2-5, the V gene TRBV6-5, with 7 bases fitting TRBD1. V trimming: 7 bases; J trimming: 4 bases; junction bases outside the gene matches: 12. Per the germline V gene, CDR1 is MNHEY and CDR2 is SVGAGI. The CDR3 sequence is 15 residues long. Written as DNA, the CDR3 is TGTGCCAGCACCAAAGGGCCTGACAGGGTAGAGACCCAGTACTTC. It specifies CASTKGPDRVETQYF.

V is TRBV4-1 and J is TRBJ1-2; 8 bases agree with TRBD1. Trimming cost V 0 bases and J 0 bases; bases outside gene matches: 18. The germline V gene has CDR1 MGHRA and CDR2 YSYEKL. The length of the CDR3 is 21 residues. The CDR3 reads CASSQEAQGVLLGPSNYGYTF. CDR3 bases: TGCGCCAGCAGCCAAGAGGCACAGGGGGTGCTGCTGGGCCCTTCTAACTATGGCTACACCTTC.

The chain couples TRBV7-6 to TRBJ2-2, with TRBD1 matching 7 bases. Germline V gene data show CDR1 as SGHVS and CDR2 as FNYEAQ. The CDR3 contains 16 residues. V was clipped by 4 bases and J by 4 bases; unmatched bases: 9. The CDR3 loop reads CASSSLGTAFTGELFF. The DNA for the CDR3 is TGTGCCAGCAGCTCCCTCGGGACAGCATTCACCGGGGAGCTGTTTTTT.

This chain connects TRBV24-1 to TRBJ1-4; D is perhaps TRBD1 (5 bases). The CDR3 is 13 amino acids. Germline loops: CDR1 KGHDR, CDR2 SFDVKD. V lost 3 bases, J lost 7 bases, and 8 bases lay in between. For the CDR3, the DNA is TGTGCCACCAGTGATACGGGGGGTGAAAAACTGTTTTTT. Encoded protein: CATSDTGGEKLFF.

The genes are TRBV9 and TRBJ1-2; a possible D gene is TRBD1 (5 bases). Germline lookup yields CDR1 SGDLS and CDR2 YYNGEE. The CDR3 consists of 14 residues. Trimming pared 0 bases from V and 3 bases from J, leaving 9 bases between. CDR3 sequence reads: CASSVDGGYYGYTF. In nucleotides, the CDR3 is TGTGCCAGCAGCGTAGATGGGGGGTACTATGGCTACACCTTC. The entire variable domain, with the rest obtained from reference TRBV9 and TRBJ1-2, is as follows: DSGVTQTPKHLITATGQRVTLRCSPRSGDLSVYWYQQSLDQGLQFLIQYYNGEERAKGNILERFSAQQFPDLHSELNLSSLELGDSALYFCASSVDGGYYGYTFGSGTRLTVV.

Only one count was recorded for this clone. As DNA, the CDR3 is TGTGCCAGTAGTATTGGCCAGGGCTATGGCTACACCTTC. Amino acids: CASSIGQGYGYTF. The rearrangement joins TRBV19 to TRBJ1-2; tentative D call: TRBD1 (5 bases). The germline CDR1 and CDR2 sequences are LNHDA and SQIVND (reference sequence). The ends were cut back, 3 bases at V and 4 bases at J, with 9 bases in the middle. This CDR3 is built from 13 residues.

The CDR3 is CASSIAGQGYNEQFF. The CDR3 DNA reads as TGTGCCAGTAGTATAGCGGGACAGGGGTACAATGAGCAGTTCTTC. This chain uses TRBV19 with TRBJ2-1, with 10 bases aligning to TRBD1. The CDR3 totals 15 residues. Germline assignment: CDR1 LNHDA and CDR2 SQIVND (reference sequence). The J segment lost 4 bases and the V segment lost 1 base, leaving 1 base of the junction unmatched.

The rearrangement joins TRBV3-1 (or the pseudogene TRBV3-2) to TRBJ1-1, with D possibly being TRBD1 (6 bases). From germline, CDR1 is LGHDT and CDR2 YNNKEL (reference sequence). Trimming left V 1 base short and J 11 bases short, with 17 bases between. CDR3 size: 14 residues. The CDR3 protein is CASSQGSGQGLAFF. CDR3 sequence (DNA): TGTGCCAGCAGCCAAGGGTCGGGGCAGGGGTTGGCTTTCTTT.

The J gene is TRBJ2-3, the V gene TRBV6-2 or TRBV6-3; D is perhaps TRBD1 (6 bases). V lost 6 bases and J lost 3, with 13 bases in between. The length of the CDR3 is 14 residues. Per germline, CDR1 MNHEY and CDR2 SVGEGT. The CDR3 spells CASSQGLLTDTQYF. The CDR3 DNA reads as TGTGCCAGCAGCCAGGGGCTACTGACAGATACGCAGTATTTT.

The chain is built from TRBV10-2 and TRBJ2-1; 8 bases are a match to TRBD2. Germline-derived CDR1 and CDR2 are WSHSY and SAAADI. The J segment lost 0 bases and the V segment lost 3 bases, leaving 4 bases of the junction unmatched. This CDR3 is 16 amino acids long. CDR3 sequence (DNA): TGCGCCAGCAGTGACGGGGGGGGGCTCTCCTACAATGAGCAGTTCTTC. It translates to CASSDGGGLSYNEQFF.

V is TRBV11-2 and J is TRBJ2-7; 7 bases are a match to TRBD1. Germline CDR1 is SGHAT and CDR2 is FQNNGV. The CDR3 has 13 residues. J gave up 2 bases and V 5 bases, and 3 bases lay outside the gene matches. CDR3 protein: CASSQQGTYEQYV. Here the CDR3 DNA reads TGTGCCAGCAGCCAACAGGGGACCTACGAGCAGTACGTC.

This clone was found a few times. The chain couples TRBV30 to TRBJ1-2, with a tentative D call TRBD1 (5 bases). Germline CDR1 reads GTSNPN; CDR2 reads SVGIG (reference sequence). V lost 4 bases and J 7 bases, leaving 13 bases between the germline ends. CDR3 length: 12 amino acids. The CDR3 region is CAWIELGPGYTF. As DNA, the CDR3 is TGTGCCTGGATTGAATTGGGGCCTGGCTACACCTTC.

This clone was recorded only once. The chain recombines TRBV10-3 with TRBJ1-1; D perhaps matches TRBD1 (6 bases). Germline lookup yields CDR1 ENHRY and CDR2 SYGVKD. V lost 3 bases and J lost 5, with 16 bases in between. This CDR3 is built from 15 residues. The CDR3 here is CAISDQLGARTEAFF. Here the CDR3 DNA reads TGTGCCATCAGTGATCAATTGGGGGCGCGAACTGAAGCTTTCTTT.

The V gene is TRBV6-5, the J gene TRBJ2-5; 13 nucleotides match TRBD2. Germline V CDR1 and CDR2: MNHEY, SVGAGI. The CDR3 covers 14 residues. After removal of 6 bases from V and 12 bases from J, the junction contained 10 bases not matched to a gene. CDR3: CASSTGTSGTREYF. In DNA form, the CDR3 reads TGTGCCAGCAGCACCGGGACTAGCGGGACCCGCGAGTACTTC.

The chain employs TRBV2 and TRBJ1-6; 9 nucleotides align to TRBD1. Germline CDR1 and CDR2: SNHLY and FYNNEI. J was trimmed by 9 bases and V by 6 bases; bases with no gene match: 12. This CDR3 region has 16 residues. The CDR3 loop is CASRTGTGTASSPLHF. CDR3 nucleotide sequence: TGTGCCAGCAGGACCGGGACAGGGACAGCCAGTTCACCCCTCCACTTT.

The chain uses TRBV7-2 and TRBJ2-5; 14 bases are shared with TRBD2. In germline, CDR1 is SGHTA, CDR2 FQGNSA. This CDR3 contains 17 residues. Trimming at V came to 5 bases and at J to 4 bases, leaving 9 bases not matched to a gene. The CDR3 protein is CASSLGTSGSPAETQYF. CDR3 coding DNA: TGTGCCAGCAGCCTCGGGACTAGCGGGAGCCCGGCAGAGACCCAGTACTTC.

J is TRBJ2-2 and V is TRBV24-1; TRBD2 is a possible D gene (6 bases). The germline V and J ends were trimmed by 0 bases and 0 bases, with 16 bases remaining between them. This CDR3 spans 19 amino acids. The germline gives CDR1 KGHDR, CDR2 SFDVKD. DNA for the CDR3: TGTGCCACCAGTGATTTGGTCCGGCGGGGCAAAGCGAACACCGGGGAGCTGTTTTTT. It translates to CATSDLVRRGKANTGELFF.